The 21 T cell receptor beta chains below come from one sample, sequenced in a study of blood T cell repertoires in COVID-19. Sequencing used immunoSEQ multiplex PCR; TCRdb keeps in-frame clones, though not all of them. Of just over 650,000 clones listed, around 89% are singletons. The sample consisted of peripheral blood. The receptors stem from a woman younger than 30 with acute or convalescent COVID-19.

The V call is TRBV4-1, the J call TRBJ2-1; 7 bases are shared with TRBD2. Trimming removed 2 bases from V and 9 bases from J; junction bases left unmatched: 10. This CDR3 is 15 amino acids long. From germline, CDR1 is MGHRA and CDR2 YSYEKL. CDR3 region: CASSQPLREGSEQFF. The CDR3, as DNA: TGCGCCAGCAGCCAACCTCTTAGGGAGGGGAGTGAGCAGTTCTTC.

The V call is TRBV4-2, the J call TRBJ1-4; tentative D call: TRBD1 (5 bases). Germline V gene sequence: CDR1 LGHNA, CDR2 YNFKEQ. The CDR3 consists of 15 residues. The germline V and J ends were trimmed by 0 bases and 7 bases, with 12 bases remaining between them. The CDR3 nucleotides read TGTGCCAGCAGCCAAGACAGGGCCGCGGTTGAAAAACTGTTTTTT. Encoded protein: CASSQDRAAVEKLFF.

The V and J genes are TRBV14 and TRBJ1-2; the D is unclear. Germline lookup yields CDR1 SGHDN and CDR2 FVKESK. V lost 1 base and J 4 bases, leaving 10 bases between the germline ends. The CDR3 has 14 amino acids. The CDR3 DNA sequence: TGTGCCAGCAGCCAAGGACAAGCTATCTATGGCTACACCTTC. It specifies CASSQGQAIYGYTF.

V gene TRBV11-2 combines with J gene TRBJ1-2; D is undetermined. This CDR3 is 13 amino acids long. The V gene lost 7 bases and the J gene lost 4 bases, with 13 bases spanning the gap. Germline CDR1 is SGHAT and CDR2 is FQNNGV. CDR3 in DNA: TGTGCCAGCACCCAAGGAGGAGCCTATGGCTACACCTTC. Its protein is CASTQGGAYGYTF.

The chain links TRBV3-1 (or the pseudogene TRBV3-2) to TRBJ2-1, with D perhaps matching TRBD2 (6 bases). Germline lookup yields CDR1 LGHDT and CDR2 YNNKEL (reference sequence). The CDR3 is 17 residues long. The V end was cut by 4 bases, the J end by 2 bases, with 18 bases between. CDR3 sequence: CASSLHRGMVTYNEQFF. CDR3 in DNA: TGTGCCAGCAGCCTTCATCGGGGGATGGTCACCTACAATGAGCAGTTCTTC.

This rearrangement joins TRBV12-5 to TRBJ2-7; TRBD2 matches 12 bases. The V gene's germline CDR1 is LGHNT and CDR2 FRNRAP. V was clipped by 6 bases and J by 3 bases; unmatched bases: 6. The CDR3 consists of 15 residues. The CDR3 reads CASGPGLAGFYEQYF. The CDR3 bases are TGTGCTAGTGGCCCTGGACTAGCGGGGTTCTACGAGCAGTACTTC. The full variable domain, in which reference TRBV12-5 and TRBJ2-7 provide the parts outside the CDR3, is DARVTQTPRHKVTEMGQEVTMRCQPILGHNTVFWYRQTMMQGLELLAYFRNRAPLDDSGMPKDRFSAEMPDATLATLKIQPSEPRDSAVYFCASGPGLAGFYEQYFGPGTRLTVT.

This chain links TRBV6-1 with TRBJ1-1, with TRBD1 matching 9 bases. The CDR3 has 15 amino acids. The V gene's germline CDR1 is MNHNS and CDR2 SASEGT. V shed 4 bases and J 6 bases; nucleotides not matched to a gene: 9. CDR3 bases: TGTGCCAGCAGTGCCGAAGACAGGGGGGTACCTGAAGCTTTCTTT. Amino acid sequence: CASSAEDRGVPEAFF.

The chain joins TRBV19 to TRBJ1-3; 10 positions agree with TRBD1. V shed 4 bases, J shed 4 bases, and the junction held 10 bases outside the gene matches. Per the germline V gene, CDR1 is LNHDA and CDR2 is SQIVND (reference sequence). CDR3 length equals 17 residues. CDR3 sequence reads: CASSTSLDRGGGNTIYF. For the CDR3, the DNA is TGTGCCAGTAGTACCTCCTTGGACAGGGGGGGAGGAAACACCATATATTTT.

The chain recombines TRBV11-2 with TRBJ2-7; perhaps TRBD1 as D (6 bases). Trimming stripped 4 bases from V and 2 bases from J, with 18 bases between. CDR1 is SGHAT and CDR2 is FQNNGV in the germline V gene. This CDR3 region has 16 residues. CDR3 residues: CASSSLPTGRTYEQYF. CDR3 nucleotides: TGTGCCAGCAGCTCCCTACCCACAGGGAGAACCTACGAGCAGTACTTC.

CDR3 in DNA: TGCGCCAGCAGCTTGGGCGGGGGGGTCCTCTCTGGAAACACCATATATTTT. It specifies CASSLGGGVLSGNTIYF. The gene calls are TRBV5-1 and TRBJ1-3; TRBD1 is a possible D gene (5 bases). The CDR3 extends over 17 amino acids. The V gene lost 0 bases and the J gene lost 0 bases, with 13 bases spanning the gap. Per the germline V gene, CDR1 is SGHRS and CDR2 is YFSETQ.

V gene TRBV25-1 combines with J gene TRBJ2-3; TRBD2 matches 9 bases. The CDR3 covers 18 residues. Germline CDR1 is MGHDK and CDR2 is SYGVNS. V shed 5 bases and J 2 bases; nucleotides not matched to a gene: 14. The CDR3 DNA follows: TGTGCCAGCAGTCTCCCCTCCGAGAGCGGGGGGTTCACAGATACGCAGTATTTT. Its translation: CASSLPSESGGFTDTQYF. Full variable domain (outside the CDR3, taken from reference TRBV25-1 and TRBJ2-3): EADIYQTPRYLVIGTGKKITLECSQTMGHDKMYWYQQDPGMELHLIHYSYGVNSTEKGDLSSESTVSRIRTEHFPLTLESARPSHTSQYLCASSLPSESGGFTDTQYFGPGTRLTVL.

This clone was counted once. The CDR3 coding sequence is TGTGCCAGCAGCGTAGAGGGGTATAGCAATCAGCCCCAGCATTTT. Protein sequence: CASSVEGYSNQPQHF. The rearrangement links TRBV9 to TRBJ1-5; maybe TRBD1 (5 bases). The CDR3 loop spans 15 amino acids. The V end was cut by 0 bases, the J end by 0 bases, with 7 bases between. Germline V gene lookup returns CDR1 SGDLS and CDR2 YYNGEE.

This chain connects TRBV7-2 to TRBJ2-3; TRBD2 agrees at 9 bases. The ends lost 5 bases at V and 3 bases at J; junction bases unmatched: 6. Germline-derived CDR1 and CDR2 are SGHTA and FQGNSA. There are 15 residues in the CDR3. The CDR3 is CASSPSGGPTDTQYF. The CDR3 DNA sequence: TGTGCCAGCAGCCCAAGCGGGGGGCCTACAGATACGCAGTATTTT. Looking up the rest from reference TRBV7-2 and TRBJ2-3 gives the full variable domain: GAGVSQSPSNKVTEKGKDVELRCDPISGHTALYWYRQSLGQGLEFLIYFQGNSAPDKSGLPSDRFSAERTGGSVSTLTIQRTQQEDSAVYLCASSPSGGPTDTQYFGPGTRLTVL.

The chain links TRBV6-5 to TRBJ1-2; no clear D gene. Germline V lookup: CDR1 MNHEY, CDR2 SVGAGI. Trimming cost V 6 bases and J 7 bases, with 18 bases left between them. The CDR3 is made up of 14 amino acids. CDR3 coding DNA: TGTGCCAGCAGCCTCGCGACCCGGGGAAGTGGCTACACCTTC. The encoded protein is CASSLATRGSGYTF.

This chain links TRBV19 with TRBJ2-7, with TRBD2 identical over 8 bases. Germline V gives CDR1 LNHDA, CDR2 SQIVND (reference sequence). This CDR3 is 15 amino acids long. Losses at the gene ends were 11 bases for V and 2 bases for J; bases not matched to a gene: 14. CDR3 DNA: TGTGCCTCTTCAAACGGGAGGGGCAATCCCTACGAGCAGTACTTC. Its protein is CASSNGRGNPYEQYF.

The chain is built from TRBV10-3 and TRBJ2-3; 7 bases agree with TRBD2. This CDR3 spans 13 amino acids. From germline, CDR1 is ENHRY and CDR2 SYGVKD. V was pared by 6 bases and J by 3 bases, with 3 bases of the junction left unmatched. Written as DNA, the CDR3 is TGTGCCATCAGCCGGGGGGAGACAGATACGCAGTATTTT. Translation gives CAISRGETDTQYF.

The chain carries TRBV5-1 and TRBJ2-1; 10 nucleotides match TRBD1. The CDR3 extends over 14 amino acids. From germline, CDR1 is SGHRS and CDR2 YFSETQ. V lost 5 bases to trimming and J lost 7 bases; unmatched junction nucleotides: 6. The CDR3 coding sequence is TGCGCCAGCAGACTGACAGGGGGCTTAAATGAGCAGTTCTTC. This gives the protein CASRLTGGLNEQFF. The variable domain in full, completed from reference TRBV5-1 and TRBJ2-1, reads KAGVTQTPRYLIKTRGQQVTLSCSPISGHRSVSWYQQTPGQGLQFLFEYFSETQRNKGNFPGRFSGRQFSNSRSEMNVSTLELGDSALYLCASRLTGGLNEQFFGPGTRLTVL.

This clone was seen once. The chain combines TRBV3-1 (or the pseudogene TRBV3-2) with TRBJ2-2, with a possible D match to TRBD2 (5 bases). The CDR3 consists of 15 residues. The germline V gene encodes CDR1 LGHDT and CDR2 YNNKEL (reference sequence). V lost 6 bases, J lost 3 bases, and 14 bases lay in between. The CDR3 DNA sequence: TGTGCCAGCAGGCGAGGGAAGGGCCACACCGGGGAGCTGTTTTTT. Its protein is CASRRGKGHTGELFF.

The chain couples TRBV7-9 to TRBJ1-5; a weak D match, TRBD1 (5 bases). V lost 5 bases, J lost 6 bases, and 23 bases lay in between. The CDR3 covers 17 residues. Per the germline V gene, CDR1 is SEHNR and CDR2 is FQNEAQ (reference sequence). CDR3 DNA sequence: TGTGCCAGCAGCCAAGGCGGCGGGACGGAGAGGAGTCAGCCCCAGCATTTT. This codes for CASSQGGGTERSQPQHF. The full variable domain, in which reference TRBV7-9 and TRBJ1-5 provide the parts outside the CDR3, is DTGVSQNPRHKITKRGQNVTFRCDPISEHNRLYWYRQTLGQGPEFLTYFQNEAQLEKSRLLSDRFSAERPKGSFSTLEIQRTEQGDSAMYLCASSQGGGTERSQPQHFGDGTRLSIL.

The chain uses TRBV19 and TRBJ1-6; D perhaps matches TRBD1 (5 bases). From germline, CDR1 is LNHDA and CDR2 SQIVND (reference sequence). The CDR3 sequence is 15 residues long. With 3 bases removed from V and 7 bases from J, the gap between germline ends came to 13 bases. CDR3 sequence (DNA): TGTGCCAGTAGTATGGGCCCGGGGGAAAATTCACCCCTCCACTTT. Amino acids: CASSMGPGENSPLHF. Using reference TRBV19 and TRBJ1-6 for the parts outside the CDR3, the full variable domain is DGGITQSPKYLFRKEGQNVTLSCEQNLNHDAMYWYRQDPGQGLRLIYYSQIVNDFQKGDIAEGYSVSREKKESFPLTVTSAQKNPTAFYLCASSMGPGENSPLHFGNGTRLTVT.

The J gene is TRBJ1-3, the V gene TRBV28; D gene uncertain. The germline V gene encodes CDR1 MDHEN and CDR2 SYDVKM. There are 14 residues in the CDR3. Between the trimmed V and J ends, which lost 4 bases and 0 bases, there was a span of 7 bases. The CDR3 protein is CASSSLSSGNTIYF. CDR3 sequence (DNA): TGTGCCAGCAGTTCACTTAGCTCTGGAAACACCATATATTTT.